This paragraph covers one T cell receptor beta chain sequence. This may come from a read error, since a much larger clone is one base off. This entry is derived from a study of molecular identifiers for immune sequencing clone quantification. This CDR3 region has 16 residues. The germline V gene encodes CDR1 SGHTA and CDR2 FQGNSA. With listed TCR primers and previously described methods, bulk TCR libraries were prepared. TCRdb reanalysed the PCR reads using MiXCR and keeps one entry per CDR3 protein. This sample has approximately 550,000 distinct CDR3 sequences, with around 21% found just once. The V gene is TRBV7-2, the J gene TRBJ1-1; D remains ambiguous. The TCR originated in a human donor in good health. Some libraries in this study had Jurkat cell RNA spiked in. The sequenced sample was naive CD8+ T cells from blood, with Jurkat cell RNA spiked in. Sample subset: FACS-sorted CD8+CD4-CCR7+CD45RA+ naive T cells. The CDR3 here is CASSSTPDGLNTEALF. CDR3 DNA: TGTGCCAGCAGCTCAACCCCGGACGGACTTAACACTGAAGCTCTCTTT.